Listed below are T cell receptor beta chains from one sample, sequenced in a study of blood T cell repertoires in COVID-19. Produced via immunoSEQ multiplex PCR; TCRdb's table is partial and in-frame only. Of 230,000 or so clones listed, just over 85% are singletons. Input material: PBMCs or T cells enriched from blood (not recorded which). Source of these receptors: a woman aged 50 to 60 with acute COVID-19. Both conserved end residues are part of each CDR3. Fields, in order: J gene, V gene, D gene, clone size, CDR3 DNA, CDR3 protein. The D gene is left open where the match is weak. A clone size is listed for some rows: how often the clone was seen (once, few, many), or a class if it is expanded.

>TRBJ2-1|TRBV20-1|-|-
TGCAGTGCTAGGGGCATTAATGAGCAGTTCTTC
CSARGINEQFF
>TRBJ2-7|TRBV29-1|TRBD2|-
TGCAGCGTGGCCCGACTAGCGGGAAATTACGAGCAGTACTTC
CSVARLAGNYEQYF
>TRBJ2-2|TRBV5-1|TRBD1|-
TGCGCCAGCAGCTTGAGGGGGCGTACTTCGGACGGGGAGCTGTTTTTT
CASSLRGRTSDGELFF
>TRBJ2-3|TRBV7-3|-|once
TGTGCCAGCAGCCCCAGAGTGAGCGGCTCAAGGCCCGATACGCAGTATTTT
CASSPRVSGSRPDTQYF
>TRBJ1-1|TRBV27|-|many
TGTGCCAGCAGAAGGGGCGCGAACACTGAAGCTTTCTTT
CASRRGANTEAFF
>TRBJ2-2|TRBV30|-|-
TGTGCCTGGAGTCGGGGGGCCACCGGGGAGCTGTTTTTT
CAWSRGATGELFF
>TRBJ1-4|TRBV19|TRBD1|-
TGTGCCAGTAGTGACCGCGGGACAGGGACTGAAAAACTGTTTTTT
CASSDRGTGTEKLFF
>TRBJ1-2|TRBV28|-|-
TGTGCCAGCAGTTTAGGACAAGGATATGGCTACACCTTC
CASSLGQGYGYTF
>TRBJ2-1|TRBV5-1|-|-
TGCGCCAGCAGCTTGGCTCAGGGAGGCTACAATGAGCAGTTCTTC
CASSLAQGGYNEQFF
>TRBJ2-7|TRBV27|-|-
TGTGCCAGCAGTCTCGCGGACAGTTCCTACGAGCAGTACTTC
CASSLADSSYEQYF
>TRBJ2-7|TRBV28|TRBD2|-
TGTGCCAGCAGTTGGCGGTTTGCTAGCGGGAACTACGAGCAGTACTTC
CASSWRFASGNYEQYF
>TRBJ2-1|TRBV24-1|TRBD2|-
TGTGCCACCTCGCGGGAGAGTAGCCCTTCCGGGGGGAATGAGCAGTTCTTC
CATSRESSPSGGNEQFF
>TRBJ2-6|TRBV28|-|-
TGTGCCAGCAGTTCAGGACAGACCTCTGGGGCCAACGTCCTGACTTTC
CASSSGQTSGANVLTF
>TRBJ2-7|TRBV5-1|TRBD1|-
TGCGCCAGCGGACCGGGACAGCTACGCTCCTACGAGCAGTACTTC
CASGPGQLRSYEQYF
>TRBJ2-7|TRBV7-9|TRBD1|-
TGTGCCAGCAGCTTAGAAACGGGACAGGGGTCTTACGAGCAGTACTTC
CASSLETGQGSYEQYF
>TRBJ1-1|TRBV2|-|-
TGTGCCAGCAGGGTAGGGGAGGGAGTTGGAACTGAAGCTTTCTTT
CASRVGEGVGTEAFF
>TRBJ1-5|TRBV9|TRBD1|-
TGTGCCAGCAGCGTAGGGGACAGCAACCGCAATCAGCCCCAGCATTTT
CASSVGDSNRNQPQHF